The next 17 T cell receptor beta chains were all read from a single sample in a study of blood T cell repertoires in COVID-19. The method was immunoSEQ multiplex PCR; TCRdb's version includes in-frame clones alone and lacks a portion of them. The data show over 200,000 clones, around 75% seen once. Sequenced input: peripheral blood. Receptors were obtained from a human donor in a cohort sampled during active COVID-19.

The CDR3 reads CASSRGRGDEQFF. CDR3 sequence (DNA): TGTGCCAGTAGTAGGGGCAGGGGGGATGAGCAGTTCTTC. The V and J genes are TRBV19 and TRBJ2-1; TRBD1 is a possible D gene (7 bases). Between the trimmed V and J ends, which lost 4 bases and 8 bases, there was a span of 12 bases. Germline loops: CDR1 LNHDA, CDR2 SQIVND (reference sequence). The CDR3 length is 13 residues.

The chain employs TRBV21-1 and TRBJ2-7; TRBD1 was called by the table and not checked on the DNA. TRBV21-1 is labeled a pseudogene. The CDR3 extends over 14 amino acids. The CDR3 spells CASSTGQGSYEQYF. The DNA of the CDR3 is TGTGCCAGCAGCACCGGACAGGGGAGCTACGAGCAGTACTTC.

The CDR3 loop reads CASSSRGTDTQYF. CDR3 sequence (DNA): TGTGCCAGCAGCTCACGAGGCACAGATACGCAGTATTTT. This rearrangement joins TRBV13 to TRBJ2-3; D ambiguous. V shed 4 bases and J shed 1 base, with 6 bases lying between them. The length of the CDR3 is 13 residues. The germline gives CDR1 PRHDT, CDR2 FYEKMQ (reference sequence). The full variable domain, with the rest looked up from reference TRBV13 and TRBJ2-3, is AAGVIQSPRHLIKEKRETATLKCYPIPRHDTVYWYQQGPGQDPQFLISFYEKMQSDKGSIPDRFSAQQFSDYHSELNMSSLELGDSALYFCASSSRGTDTQYFGPGTRLTVL.

This CDR3 is CAWSTLSGANVLTF. The CDR3 coding sequence is TGTGCCTGGAGTACTCTCTCTGGGGCCAACGTCCTGACTTTC. The rearrangement uses TRBV30 and TRBJ2-6; D not resolved. Trimming left V 2 bases short and J 0 bases short, with 5 bases between. Germline V gene data show CDR1 as GTSNPN and CDR2 as SVGIG (reference sequence). The CDR3 loop spans 14 amino acids.

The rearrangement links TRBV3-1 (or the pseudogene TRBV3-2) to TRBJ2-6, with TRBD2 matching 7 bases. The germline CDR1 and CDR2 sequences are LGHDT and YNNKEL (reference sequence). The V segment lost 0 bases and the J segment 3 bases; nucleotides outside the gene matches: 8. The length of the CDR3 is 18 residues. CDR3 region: CASSQDLGAGVGANVLTF. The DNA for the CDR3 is TGTGCCAGCAGCCAAGATTTAGGGGCGGGGGTTGGGGCCAACGTCCTGACTTTC.

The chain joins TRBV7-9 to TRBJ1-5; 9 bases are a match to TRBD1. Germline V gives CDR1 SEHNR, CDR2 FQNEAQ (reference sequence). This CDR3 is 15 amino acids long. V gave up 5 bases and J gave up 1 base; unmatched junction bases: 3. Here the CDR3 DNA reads TGTGCCAGCAGCCGGGACAGGGCCAGCAATCAGCCCCAGCATTTT. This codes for CASSRDRASNQPQHF.

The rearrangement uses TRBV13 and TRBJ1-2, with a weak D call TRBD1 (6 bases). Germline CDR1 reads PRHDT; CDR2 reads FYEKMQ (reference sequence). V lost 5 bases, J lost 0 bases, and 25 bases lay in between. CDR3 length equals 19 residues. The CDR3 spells CASSRPKGGALGANYGYTF. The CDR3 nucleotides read TGTGCCAGCAGCCGCCCAAAAGGGGGGGCGCTCGGAGCTAACTATGGCTACACCTTC.

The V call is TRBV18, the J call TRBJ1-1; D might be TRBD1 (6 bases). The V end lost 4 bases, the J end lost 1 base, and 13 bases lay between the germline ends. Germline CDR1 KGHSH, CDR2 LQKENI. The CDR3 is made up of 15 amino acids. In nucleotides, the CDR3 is TGTGCCAGCTCACACCTAGACAGGACGAACACTGAAGCTTTCTTT. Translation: CASSHLDRTNTEAFF.

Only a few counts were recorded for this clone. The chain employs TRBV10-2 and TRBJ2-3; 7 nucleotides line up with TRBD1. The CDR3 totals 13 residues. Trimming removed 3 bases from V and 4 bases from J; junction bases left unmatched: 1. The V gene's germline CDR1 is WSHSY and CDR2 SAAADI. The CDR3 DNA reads TGCGCCAGCAGTGAACAGGGGCCAGATACGCAGTATTTT. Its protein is CASSEQGPDTQYF.

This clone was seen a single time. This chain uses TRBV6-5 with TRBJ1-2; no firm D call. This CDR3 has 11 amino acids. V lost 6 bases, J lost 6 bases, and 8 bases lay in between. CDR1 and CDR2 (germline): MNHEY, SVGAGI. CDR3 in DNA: TGTGCCAGCAGCACGGAGGATGGCTACACCTTC. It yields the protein CASSTEDGYTF.

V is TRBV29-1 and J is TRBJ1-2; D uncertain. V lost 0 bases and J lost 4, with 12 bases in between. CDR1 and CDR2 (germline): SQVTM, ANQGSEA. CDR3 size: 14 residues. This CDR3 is CSVEDPPPGYGYTF. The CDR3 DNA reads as TGCAGCGTTGAAGATCCCCCCCCAGGCTATGGCTACACCTTC.

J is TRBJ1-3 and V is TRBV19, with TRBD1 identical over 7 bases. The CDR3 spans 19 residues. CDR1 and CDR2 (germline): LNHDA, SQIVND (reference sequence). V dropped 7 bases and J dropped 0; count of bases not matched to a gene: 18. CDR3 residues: CASKGGTAPTASSGNTIYF. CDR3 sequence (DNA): TGTGCCAGTAAAGGCGGGACAGCCCCAACTGCTAGCTCTGGAAACACCATATATTTT.

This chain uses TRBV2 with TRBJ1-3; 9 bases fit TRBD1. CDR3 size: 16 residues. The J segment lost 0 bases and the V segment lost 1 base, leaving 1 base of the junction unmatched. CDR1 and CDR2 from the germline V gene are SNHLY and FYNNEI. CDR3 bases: TGTGCCAGCAGTGAAGGGACAGGGGCCTCTGGAAACACCATATATTTT. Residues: CASSEGTGASGNTIYF.

The CDR3 nucleotides are TGTGCCAGCAGGGTACTAGCGGGAGTGCAAGAGCAGTACTTC. Protein: CASRVLAGVQEQYF. The rearrangement joins TRBV28 to TRBJ2-7; 11 bases match TRBD2. This CDR3 has 14 residues. V shed 6 bases, J shed 7 bases, and the junction held 8 bases outside the gene matches. Germline lookup yields CDR1 MDHEN and CDR2 SYDVKM.

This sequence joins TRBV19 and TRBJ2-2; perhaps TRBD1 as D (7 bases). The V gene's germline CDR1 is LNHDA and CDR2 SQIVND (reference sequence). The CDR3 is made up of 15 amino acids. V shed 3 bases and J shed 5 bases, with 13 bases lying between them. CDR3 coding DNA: TGTGCCAGTAGTATTTCAGGGGGGCGAACCGGGGAGCTGTTTTTT. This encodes CASSISGGRTGELFF. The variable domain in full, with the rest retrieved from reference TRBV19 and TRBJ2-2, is DGGITQSPKYLFRKEGQNVTLSCEQNLNHDAMYWYRQDPGQGLRLIYYSQIVNDFQKGDIAEGYSVSREKKESFPLTVTSAQKNPTAFYLCASSISGGRTGELFFGEGSRLTVL.

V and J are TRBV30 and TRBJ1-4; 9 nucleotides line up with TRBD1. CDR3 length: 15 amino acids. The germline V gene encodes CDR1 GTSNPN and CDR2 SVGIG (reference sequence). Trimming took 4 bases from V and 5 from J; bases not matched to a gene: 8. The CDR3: CAWKRGTGRNEKLFF. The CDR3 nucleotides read TGTGCCTGGAAAAGAGGGACAGGGAGGAATGAAAAACTGTTTTTT.

This CDR3 is CASSVATSGRGQETQYF. The CDR3 region has the DNA TGTGCCAGCAGCGTAGCTACTAGCGGGAGAGGTCAAGAGACCCAGTACTTC. The rearrangement links TRBV9 to TRBJ2-5; 11 nucleotides align to TRBD2. This CDR3 is 17 amino acids long. The V gene's germline CDR1 is SGDLS and CDR2 YYNGEE. V lost 0 bases to trimming and J lost 2 bases; unmatched junction nucleotides: 6.